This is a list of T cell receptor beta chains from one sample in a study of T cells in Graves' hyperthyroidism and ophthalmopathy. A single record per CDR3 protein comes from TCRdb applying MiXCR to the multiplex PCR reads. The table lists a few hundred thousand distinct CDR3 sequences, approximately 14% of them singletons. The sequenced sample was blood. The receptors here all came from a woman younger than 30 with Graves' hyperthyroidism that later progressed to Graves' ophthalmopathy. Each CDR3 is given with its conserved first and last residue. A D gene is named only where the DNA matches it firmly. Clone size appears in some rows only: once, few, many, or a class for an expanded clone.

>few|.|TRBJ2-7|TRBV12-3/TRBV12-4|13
TGTGCCAGCAGTTTAGAGGGGACGGTTGAGCAGTACTTC
CASSLEGTVEQYF
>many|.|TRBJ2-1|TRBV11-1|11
TGTGCCAGCAGCTCGCTAGGTATACAGTTCTTC
CASSSLGIQFF
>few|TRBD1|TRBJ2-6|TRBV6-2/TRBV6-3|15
TGTGCCAGCAGGGGAACAGGGGTTGGGGCCAACGTCCTGACTTTC
CASRGTGVGANVLTF
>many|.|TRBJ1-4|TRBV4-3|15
TGCGCCAGCAGCCAAGATAGAAGGGTTAATGAAAAACTGTTTTTT
CASSQDRRVNEKLFF
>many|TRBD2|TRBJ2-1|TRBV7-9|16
TGTGCCAGCAGCTTACAGACTAGCGGGACGAAAAATGAGCAGTTCTTC
CASSLQTSGTKNEQFF
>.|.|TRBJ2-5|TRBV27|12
TGTGCCAGCAGTTCCGCCGGGGCCAGGAGGTACTTC
CASSSAGARRYF
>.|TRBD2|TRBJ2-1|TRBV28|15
TGTGCCAGCAGTTTTTGGCGGGAGTTCTACAATGAGCAGTTCTTC
CASSFWREFYNEQFF
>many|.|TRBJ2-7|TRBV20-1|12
TGCAGTGCTAGTGACAGTAACTACGAGCAGTACTTC
CSASDSNYEQYF
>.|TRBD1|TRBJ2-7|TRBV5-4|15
TGTGCCAGCAGCAGATCCGGGACAGGGACGTACGAGCAGTACTTC
CASSRSGTGTYEQYF
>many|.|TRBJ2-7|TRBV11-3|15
TGTGCCAGCAGCTTAGATCTAATGCCCTACTACGAGCAGTACTTC
CASSLDLMPYYEQYF
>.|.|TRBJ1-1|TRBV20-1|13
TGCAGTGCTAAGAAACTGGGGAACACTGAAGCTTTCTTT
CSAKKLGNTEAFF
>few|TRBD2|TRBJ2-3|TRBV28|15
TGTGCCAGCAGTTTGACTAGCGGGACCCTGAATACGCAGTATTTT
CASSLTSGTLNTQYF
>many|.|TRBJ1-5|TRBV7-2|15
TGTGCCAGCAGCTTATTGTTAAGCCAGAATCAGCCCCAGCATTTT
CASSLLLSQNQPQHF
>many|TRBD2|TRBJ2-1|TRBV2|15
TGTGCCAGCAGGAGTACTAGCGGGGCCTACAATGAGCAGTTCTTC
CASRSTSGAYNEQFF
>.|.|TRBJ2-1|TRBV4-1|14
TGCGCCAGCAGCCGGGGACTCCCAGACAATGAGCAGTTCTTC
CASSRGLPDNEQFF
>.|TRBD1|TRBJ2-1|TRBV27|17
TGTGCCAGCAGTGACAGGGGGGTGGTAGAGGGTTACAATGAGCAGTTCTTC
CASSDRGVVEGYNEQFF
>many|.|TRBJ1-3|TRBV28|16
TGTGCCAGCAGTTTTCGTTGGGGAGGTGCTGGAAACACCATATATTTT
CASSFRWGGAGNTIYF
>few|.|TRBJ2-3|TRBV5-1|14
TGCGCCAGCAGCTTGGACAAATCCACAGATACGCAGTATTTT
CASSLDKSTDTQYF
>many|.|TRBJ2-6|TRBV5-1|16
TGCGCCAGCAGCTTGGAACCCGACTCTGGGGCCAACGTCCTGACTTTC
CASSLEPDSGANVLTF
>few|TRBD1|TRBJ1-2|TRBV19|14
TGTGCCAGCACCGCGGACAGGGGGGACTATGGCTACACCTTC
CASTADRGDYGYTF
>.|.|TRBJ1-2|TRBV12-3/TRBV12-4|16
TGTGCCAGCAGTTTTGGGGGGGGGGTGGGGGTCTATGGCTACACCTTC
CASSFGGGVGVYGYTF
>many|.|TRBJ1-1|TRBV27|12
TGTGCCAGCAGAGGGCTCTCCCCTGAAGCTTTCTTT
CASRGLSPEAFF
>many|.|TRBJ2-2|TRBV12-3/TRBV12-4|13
TGTGCCAGCGTTTGGGGGAGTTCCGGGGAGCTGTTTTTT
CASVWGSSGELFF
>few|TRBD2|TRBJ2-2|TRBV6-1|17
TGTGCCAGCAGTGAAGGGTGGCTAGCGGAAAACACCGGGGAGCTGTTTTTT
CASSEGWLAENTGELFF
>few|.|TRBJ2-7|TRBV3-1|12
TGTGCCAGCAGCCAATCAGCTTACGGGCAGTACTTC
CASSQSAYGQYF
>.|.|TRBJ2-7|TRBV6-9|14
TGTGCCAGCAGTCCACGCATGGACAGCTACGAGCAGTACTTC
CASSPRMDSYEQYF
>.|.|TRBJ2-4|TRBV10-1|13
TGCGCCAGCAGTGAGTCGGGGGTCCCCATTCAGTACTTC
CASSESGVPIQYF
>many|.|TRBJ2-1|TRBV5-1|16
TGCGCCAGCAGCTTGGCAGGGGGGTCCTCCTACAATGAGCAGTTCTTC
CASSLAGGSSYNEQFF
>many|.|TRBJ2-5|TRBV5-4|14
TGTGCCAGCAGACGGAGGGGCGCGGAAGAGACCCAGTACTTC
CASRRRGAEETQYF
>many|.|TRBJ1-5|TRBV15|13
TGTGCCACCAGCAGAGTTGCCAATCAGCCCCAGCATTTT
CATSRVANQPQHF
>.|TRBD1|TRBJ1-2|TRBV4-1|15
TGCGCCAGCAGCCAATCCTACAGGGGTAACTATGGCTACACCTTC
CASSQSYRGNYGYTF
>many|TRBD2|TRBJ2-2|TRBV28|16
TGTGCCAGCAGTTTATTGGGCGGGAGCACCGCCGGGGAGCTGTTTTTT
CASSLLGGSTAGELFF
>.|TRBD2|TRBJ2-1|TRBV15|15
TGTGCCACCGGGACTTGGCGGGAGTCCTACAATGAGCAGTTCTTC
CATGTWRESYNEQFF
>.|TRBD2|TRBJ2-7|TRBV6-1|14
TGTGCCAGCAGGAGACTAGCGGGACGCTACGAGCAGTACTTC
CASRRLAGRYEQYF
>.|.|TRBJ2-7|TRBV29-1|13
TGCAGCGTTGGACAGAGGTTAGGGTACGAGCAGTACTTC
CSVGQRLGYEQYF
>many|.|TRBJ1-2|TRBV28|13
TGTGCCAGCAGTTTCGACGGGAACTATGGCTACACCTTC
CASSFDGNYGYTF
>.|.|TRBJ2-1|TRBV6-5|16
TGTGCCAGCAGTTACCCTTTAGGGGAAACCTACAATGAGCAGTTCTTC
CASSYPLGETYNEQFF
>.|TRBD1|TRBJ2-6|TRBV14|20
TGTGCCAGCAGCCAAGCGGAGAACGGGACAGAGAGCTCTGGGGCCAACGTCCTGACTTTC
CASSQAENGTESSGANVLTF
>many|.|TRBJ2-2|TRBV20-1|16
TGCAGTGCTAGAGGGACAGACTGGCCATTCGCCGGGGAGCTGTTTTTT
CSARGTDWPFAGELFF
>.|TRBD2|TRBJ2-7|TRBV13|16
TGCGCCAGCAGCTTGCTTAGCGGGAGGGCCTCCTACGAGCAGTACTTC
CASSLLSGRASYEQYF
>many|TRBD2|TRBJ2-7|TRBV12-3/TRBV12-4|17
TGTGCCAGCAGTTTAGAGTTTGAGACTAGCGCAACCTACGAGCAGTACTTC
CASSLEFETSATYEQYF
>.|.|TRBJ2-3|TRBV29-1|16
TGCAGCGTTGAAGATCTAGAGGGAGAAGGCACAGATACGCAGTATTTT
CSVEDLEGEGTDTQYF
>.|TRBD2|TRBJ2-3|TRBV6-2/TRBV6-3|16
TGTGCCAGCAGCCACGGGACTAGCGGCGACACAGATACGCAGTATTTT
CASSHGTSGDTDTQYF
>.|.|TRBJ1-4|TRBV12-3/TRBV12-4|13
TGTGCCAGCAGCCTGACCATTAATGAAAAACTGTTTTTT
CASSLTINEKLFF
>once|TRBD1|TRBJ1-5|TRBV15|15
TGTGCCACCAGCAGGGAGACAGGGGGCGATCAGCCCCAGCATTTT
CATSRETGGDQPQHF